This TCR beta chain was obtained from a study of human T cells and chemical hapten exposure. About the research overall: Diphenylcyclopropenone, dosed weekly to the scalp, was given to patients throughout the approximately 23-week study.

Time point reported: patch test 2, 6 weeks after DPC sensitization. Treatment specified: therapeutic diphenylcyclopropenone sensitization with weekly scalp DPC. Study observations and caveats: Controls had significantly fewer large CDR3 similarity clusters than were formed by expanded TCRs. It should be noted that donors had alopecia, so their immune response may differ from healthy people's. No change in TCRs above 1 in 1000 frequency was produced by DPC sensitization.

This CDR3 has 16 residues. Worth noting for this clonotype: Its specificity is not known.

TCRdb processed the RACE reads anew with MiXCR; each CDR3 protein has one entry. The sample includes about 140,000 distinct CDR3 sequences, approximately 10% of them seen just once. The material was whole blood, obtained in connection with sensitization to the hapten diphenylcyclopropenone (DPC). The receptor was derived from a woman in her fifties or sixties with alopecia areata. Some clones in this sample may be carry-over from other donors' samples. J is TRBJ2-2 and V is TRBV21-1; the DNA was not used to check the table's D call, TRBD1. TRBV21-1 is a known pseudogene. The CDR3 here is CASSKNVGTVTGELFF. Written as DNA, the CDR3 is TGTGCCAGCAGCAAAAATGTGGGGACAGTAACCGGGGAGCTGTTTTTT.